This TCR beta chain derives from a study of graft-versus-host responses after intestinal transplantation. Study-level background: Recipients uniformly received anti-thymocyte globulin induction, followed by tacrolimus and steroids for roughly 3 years. Findings of the study overall: GvH clones occurred in recipient marrow; some first appeared in ileum or blood.

Generated by immunoSEQ multiplex PCR, the TCRdb table keeps only in-frame clones and is missing some. Among about 88,000 clones listed, 85% to 90% were seen once. In regard to this clone: No antigen is known for it.

In germline, CDR1 is SEHNR, CDR2 FQNEAQ (reference sequence). V dropped 4 bases and J dropped 5; count of bases not matched to a gene: 8. The CDR3 loop spans 16 amino acids. This chain connects TRBV7-9 to TRBJ2-1, with 10 nucleotides matching TRBD1. The material was unstimulated CD4+ T cells sorted from spleen or lymph node cells, obtained before intestinal transplant. The clonotype comes from a human donor who received an intestinal transplant. The CDR3 protein is CASSSSGTGVNNEQFF. The CDR3 nucleotides are TGTGCCAGCAGCTCCTCCGGGACAGGGGTAAACAATGAGCAGTTCTTC.